One and the same sample provided the 18 T cell receptor beta chains below, sequenced in a study of blood T cell repertoires in COVID-19. Clones were sequenced by immunoSEQ multiplex PCR, and TCRdb holds only the in-frame ones, with some missing. The repertoire holds approximately 180,000 clones, with approximately 88% as singletons. Sequences were obtained from peripheral blood. These receptors were collected from a woman aged 40 to 50 with COVID-19, enrolled during active disease.

This chain uses TRBV12-3 or TRBV12-4 with TRBJ2-1; no clear D gene. V lost 4 bases and J lost 9, with 13 bases in between. CDR3 size: 13 residues. The CDR3 sequence: CASSSTYGGEQFF. CDR3 coding DNA: TGTGCCAGCAGTTCGACTTACGGTGGTGAGCAGTTCTTC.

This chain uses TRBV19 with TRBJ1-5; D call uncertain. The CDR3 covers 15 residues. V was pared by 4 bases and J by 4 bases, with 14 bases between. Germline CDR1 and CDR2: LNHDA and SQIVND (reference sequence). The chain's CDR3 is CASSSGFIRNQPQHF. In DNA form, the CDR3 reads TGTGCCAGTAGTAGCGGGTTTATAAGGAATCAGCCCCAGCATTTT.

The rearrangement joins TRBV7-8 to TRBJ1-3; 9 bases line up with TRBD1. Unmatched junction bases numbered 2, after V lost 5 bases and J lost 12 bases. The CDR3 is 11 amino acids. Per germline, CDR1 SGHVS and CDR2 FQNEAQ. The CDR3 loop reads CASSQDRGIYF. For the CDR3, the DNA is TGTGCCAGCAGCCAGGACAGGGGCATATATTTT.

The rearrangement links TRBV29-1 to TRBJ2-5; D possibly corresponds to TRBD2 (5 bases). Trimming removed 1 base from V and 5 bases from J, with 11 bases in between. The CDR3 loop spans 13 amino acids. Germline V gene data show CDR1 as SQVTM and CDR2 as ANQGSEA. This CDR3 is CSVEGRSEETQYF. CDR3 bases: TGCAGCGTTGAAGGGAGGTCCGAGGAGACCCAGTACTTC.

The chain is built from TRBV11-1 and TRBJ1-2; D remains ambiguous. Germline assignment: CDR1 SGHAT and CDR2 FQDESV (reference sequence). The CDR3 contains 15 residues. Trimming cost V 5 bases and J 4 bases, with 17 bases left between them. The CDR3 DNA follows: TGTGCCAGCAGCCTCTCGGTGCCCACCCCCTATGGCTACACCTTC. It specifies CASSLSVPTPYGYTF.

The chain joins TRBV5-1 to TRBJ2-6; 9 nucleotides align to TRBD1. In germline, CDR1 is SGHRS, CDR2 YFSETQ. The V gene end was trimmed by 6 bases and the J gene end by 0 bases; junction bases not matched to a gene: 10. The CDR3 totals 18 residues. CDR3 in DNA: TGCGCCAGCACAAATCGGGACAGGGCGACCTCTGGGGCCAACGTCCTGACTTTC. The encoded protein is CASTNRDRATSGANVLTF.

This chain connects TRBV6-5 to TRBJ1-1, with no clear D. V was pared by 8 bases and J by 6 bases, with 10 bases between. Germline V CDR1 and CDR2: MNHEY, SVGAGI. CDR3 length: 11 amino acids. DNA of the CDR3: TGTGCCAGCTCCAGTCCTCCTGAAGCTTTCTTT. Translation gives CASSSPPEAFF.

The rearrangement links TRBV6-5 to TRBJ2-1, with D perhaps matching TRBD2 (6 bases). Germline lookup yields CDR1 MNHEY and CDR2 SVGAGI. Trimming left V 2 bases short and J 6 bases short, with 8 bases between. This CDR3 region has 13 residues. The CDR3 nucleotides are TGTGCCAGCAGTTACCGGAGGGGCAATGAGCAGTTCTTC. It specifies CASSYRRGNEQFF.

Only one count was recorded for this clone. The CDR3: CASSLRDRDNEQFF. CDR3 coding DNA: TGTGCCAGCAGCCTCCGGGACAGGGATAATGAGCAGTTCTTC. The V call is TRBV7-2, the J call TRBJ2-1; 9 nucleotides match TRBD1. Looked up from germline, CDR1 is SGHTA and CDR2 is FQGNSA. The CDR3 spans 14 residues. Trimming removed 5 bases from V and 7 bases from J; junction bases left unmatched: 6.

The chain combines TRBV7-2 with TRBJ1-5; tentative D call: TRBD1 (6 bases). V was clipped by 5 bases and J by 7 bases, with 18 bases between them. The CDR3 consists of 15 residues. Germline lookup yields CDR1 SGHTA and CDR2 FQGNSA. CDR3 nucleotide sequence: TGTGCCAGCAGCCTAATGGGGGGGGCAGGACAGCCCCAGCATTTT. Translation: CASSLMGGAGQPQHF.

The chain combines TRBV5-1 with TRBJ2-7; no clear D gene. V lost 3 bases to trimming and J lost 2 bases, with 6 bases between them. The CDR3 length is 12 residues. The germline V gene encodes CDR1 SGHRS and CDR2 YFSETQ. This chain's CDR3 is CASSSEAYEQYF. CDR3 in DNA: TGCGCCAGCAGCTCTGAGGCCTACGAGCAGTACTTC.

This clone was observed a few times. The CDR3 here is CASSEARAGGHRTQYF. Here the CDR3 DNA reads TGTGCCAGCAGTGAAGCGAGGGCGGGAGGGCATAGGACCCAGTACTTC. V is TRBV6-1 and J is TRBJ2-5, with 9 bases matching TRBD2. V was pared by 0 bases and J by 7 bases, with 9 bases of the junction left unmatched. Per the germline V gene, CDR1 is MNHNS and CDR2 is SASEGT. The length of the CDR3 is 16 residues.

The rearrangement links TRBV2 to TRBJ2-7, with a weak D call TRBD2 (5 bases). CDR3 length: 13 amino acids. Trimming removed 7 bases at V and 3 bases at J, with 13 bases between. Per the germline V gene, CDR1 is SNHLY and CDR2 is FYNNEI. The CDR3 bases are TGTGCCAGCACCATGACCGGGGACTACGAGCAGTACTTC. This translates into CASTMTGDYEQYF.

For the CDR3, the DNA is TGTGCCAGCCGGTTGAGGGCGGGCTCCTACGAGCAGTACTTC. It is translated as CASRLRAGSYEQYF. The V gene is TRBV11-3, the J gene TRBJ2-7; D perhaps matches TRBD2 (5 bases). The CDR3 sequence is 14 residues long. CDR1 SGHNT and CDR2 YENEEA come from the germline V gene. The V end lost 8 bases, the J end lost 0 bases, and 14 bases lay between the germline ends.

This chain links TRBV6-5 with TRBJ2-7, with 11 nucleotides matching TRBD1. CDR1 MNHEY and CDR2 SVGAGI come from the germline V gene. The J segment lost 1 base and the V segment lost 2 bases, leaving 4 bases of the junction unmatched. The CDR3 has 16 residues. The CDR3 sequence is CASSYGTGGYSYEQYF. The CDR3 coding sequence is TGTGCCAGCAGTTACGGGACAGGGGGGTATTCCTACGAGCAGTACTTC.

V is TRBV7-9 and J is TRBJ1-5, with a possible D match to TRBD1 (5 bases). The CDR3 runs 13 residues. Germline V gives CDR1 SEHNR, CDR2 FQNEAQ (reference sequence). The V end was cut by 5 bases, the J end by 7 bases, with 12 bases between. The CDR3 bases are TGTGCCAGCAGCGAGGGCGGGGGACAGCCCCAGCATTTT. It yields the protein CASSEGGGQPQHF.

This clone was observed a handful of times. The chain recombines TRBV7-2 with TRBJ1-2, with 7 bases that match TRBD1. The CDR3 is 12 residues long. The germline CDR1 and CDR2 sequences are SGHTA and FQGNSA. With V trimmed by 4 bases and J by 4 bases, 0 bases remained unmatched. CDR3: CASSWDSYGYTF. As DNA, the CDR3 is TGTGCCAGCAGCTGGGACAGCTATGGCTACACCTTC.

V gene TRBV7-6 combines with J gene TRBJ1-2, with TRBD1 as a possible D gene (5 bases). CDR1 is SGHVS and CDR2 is FNYEAQ in the germline V gene. The CDR3 has 16 amino acids. Trimming cost V 2 bases and J 4 bases, with 17 bases left between them. For the CDR3, the DNA is TGTGCCAGCAGCTTATGGGGGGGGGATCCGGTCTATGGCTACACCTTC. As protein: CASSLWGGDPVYGYTF.